This TCR beta chain is from a study of Ad26.COV2.S vaccination and SARS-CoV-2 variants. Concerning this clone: Its antigen is not identified.

Data came from immunoSEQ multiplex PCR; TCRdb stores just in-frame clones and leaves some out. Found here are about 410,000 clones, 88% of them singletons; the top ten hold 3% to 3.5%. Study-wide findings and caveats: Comparability of non-spike TCR breadth was observed across vaccine and placebo recipients. Substantial response breadth was reportedly seen for spike-specific CD8+ and CD4+ T cells after vaccination.

Treatment meaning: 19 received Ad26.COV2.S at low or high dose, single or two shots; a few received placebo; per-sample allocation not given. Sampling occurred on day 63 after the first vaccine or placebo injection. Boston supplied an adult donor aged 18-55 years. Vaccination employed an Ad26 vector expressing the Wuhan-strain SARS-CoV-2 spike. Germline V gives CDR1 MNHEY, CDR2 SVGAGI. Trimming at V came to 7 bases and at J to 1 base, leaving 5 bases not matched to a gene. CDR3 length equals 15 residues. This chain joins TRBV6-5 and TRBJ2-1; TRBD2 matches at 9 bases. This specimen consisted of peripheral blood, obtained in a trial of Ad26.COV2.S vaccine versus placebo. The clonotype comes from a person between 18 and 59 years old who received the Ad26.COV2.S COVID-19 vaccine or a placebo. Here the CDR3 DNA reads TGTGCCAGCACTCTGACTAGCGGTTCCTACAATGAGCAGTTCTTC. The encoded protein is CASTLTSGSYNEQFF.